The present T cell receptor (beta chain) was sequenced within a study of cytomegalovirus exposure and HLA in healthy donors. Study in general: Among 350 to 500 genotyped donors, roughly 81% fell in the Caucasian-associated ancestry cluster.

The CDR3 extends over 15 amino acids. CDR1 and CDR2 from the germline V gene are MNHEY and SMNVEV (reference sequence). Trimming left V 6 bases short and J 2 bases short, with 17 bases between. It was with 60 Vbeta and 13 Jbeta primers that the PCR ran. Sequencing used immunoSEQ multiplex PCR; TCRdb keeps in-frame clones, though not all of them. The profile shows roughly 100,000 clones, roughly 80% of them singletons. The receptor comes from a woman aged 40 to 55 in good health and CMV-seronegative. The V call is TRBV27, the J call TRBJ2-7; D possibly corresponds to TRBD2 (5 bases). The specimen sequenced was PBMCs. CDR3 nucleotide sequence: TGTGCCAGCAGATTCGAGACTACCTCCACCTACGAGCAGTACTTC. It specifies CASRFETTSTYEQYF.